The 22 T cell receptor beta chains given below trace back to one sample, sequenced in a study of identical twins. TCRdb re-called the 5' RACE reads with MiXCR, one entry per CDR3 protein. The sample has over 600,000 distinct CDR3 sequences; around 20% are singletons. This sample was also put to use in a study of T cells expressing NK-cell markers.

Sequencing used PBMCs. The receptors were sampled from a woman between 18 and 29 years old in good health.

This clonotype showed up many times. The rearrangement joins TRBV20-1 to TRBJ2-3, with D possibly TRBD2 on 5 matching bases. The CDR3 sequence is 14 residues long. Trimming shortened V by 5 bases and J by 0 bases, and 12 bases separated the two germline ends. Germline-derived CDR1 and CDR2 are DFQATT and SNEGSKA (reference sequence). CDR3 nucleotide sequence: TGCAGTGCTTACGACCGCGGGAGCACAGATACGCAGTATTTT. Amino acids: CSAYDRGSTDTQYF.

V usage is TRBV3-1 and J usage is TRBJ2-1, with 9 bases aligning to TRBD1. This CDR3 comprises 16 residues. The V segment lost 2 bases and the J segment 5 bases; nucleotides outside the gene matches: 7. Germline V CDR1 and CDR2: LGHDT, YNNKEL (reference sequence). The CDR3 sequence is CASSQPGQGVHNEQFF. The CDR3 region has the DNA TGTGCCAGCAGCCAACCGGGACAGGGTGTCCACAATGAGCAGTTCTTC.

The chain employs TRBV29-1 and TRBJ2-7; 10 nucleotides match TRBD2. This CDR3 has 15 amino acids. J lost 2 bases, V lost 6 bases, and 10 bases had no gene match. The germline V gene has CDR1 SQVTM and CDR2 ANQGSEA. In DNA form, the CDR3 reads TGCAGCGTAGGCCTAGCGGGGGCCTTAGCCTACGAGCAGTACTTC. It yields the protein CSVGLAGALAYEQYF.

This clonotype was observed a handful of times. The V call is TRBV12-3 or TRBV12-4, the J call TRBJ2-7; weak D call: TRBD1 (6 bases). CDR3 size: 14 residues. The V end lost 4 bases, the J end lost 4 bases, and 14 bases lay between the germline ends. The CDR3 loop reads CASSSRTGIYEQYF. The CDR3 bases are TGTGCCAGCAGTTCAAGAACAGGGATATACGAGCAGTACTTC.

CDR3 coding DNA: TGTGCCAGCAGCGTGACTCTCGATCAGCCCCAGCATTTT. This sequence encodes CASSVTLDQPQHF. The chain recombines TRBV9 with TRBJ1-5; D not resolved. This CDR3 is built from 13 residues. CDR1 and CDR2 (germline): SGDLS, YYNGEE. The germline V and J ends were trimmed by 2 bases and 5 bases, with 8 bases remaining between them.

This sequence joins TRBV7-8 and TRBJ2-2; D ambiguous. The germline V gene encodes CDR1 SGHVS and CDR2 FQNEAQ. V lost 2 bases to trimming and J lost 5 bases, with 15 bases between them. The CDR3 loop spans 16 amino acids. The CDR3 DNA sequence: TGTGCCAGCAGCTTAAGTTGGACGGTAGAAACCGGGGAGCTGTTTTTT. Residues: CASSLSWTVETGELFF.

The sample holds many counts of this clonotype. The V call is TRBV3-1, the J call TRBJ2-5; D might be TRBD2 (5 bases). CDR3 length: 13 amino acids. The ends were cut back, 1 base at V and 9 bases at J, with 12 bases in the middle. Germline values: CDR1 LGHDT, CDR2 YNNKEL (reference sequence). CDR3 coding DNA: TGTGCCAGCAGCCAAGGCCGGGATCGGGCCCAGTACTTC. Protein: CASSQGRDRAQYF.

This chain uses TRBV5-1 with TRBJ1-4; D unresolved. The CDR3 is made up of 14 amino acids. The ends were cut back, 0 bases at V and 12 bases at J, with 15 bases in the middle. Germline assignment: CDR1 SGHRS and CDR2 YFSETQ. The CDR3 bases are TGCGCCAGCAGCTTGGTAGTGGGCTTCGGGGAACTGTTTTTT. Its protein product is CASSLVVGFGELFF.

This chain joins TRBV20-1 and TRBJ2-1; the match to TRBD2 covers 7 bases. There are 14 residues in the CDR3. The germline V gene has CDR1 DFQATT and CDR2 SNEGSKA (reference sequence). V shed 1 base, J shed 3 bases, and the junction held 3 bases outside the gene matches. CDR3 DNA: TGCAGTGCTAGAGTAGCGGGTCGCTACAATGAGCAGTTCTTC. Encoded protein: CSARVAGRYNEQFF.

The gene calls are TRBV6-2 or TRBV6-3 and TRBJ2-1; 8 bases line up with TRBD1. Trimming cost V 5 bases and J 6 bases; bases outside gene matches: 9. This CDR3 has 15 amino acids. CDR1 MNHEY and CDR2 SVGEGT come from the germline V gene. This CDR3 is CASSRQGTKPNEQFF. Here the CDR3 DNA reads TGTGCCAGCAGTAGACAGGGGACCAAGCCCAATGAGCAGTTCTTC.

This clonotype showed up just a few times. The J gene is TRBJ1-4, the V gene TRBV7-9; D gene uncertain. V dropped 1 base and J dropped 5 bases, with 11 bases sitting between them. From germline, CDR1 is SEHNR and CDR2 FQNEAQ (reference sequence). The length of the CDR3 is 15 residues. In DNA form, the CDR3 reads TGTGCCAGCAGCTTAGTTGGAGAGGGAAATGAAAAACTGTTTTTT. Protein sequence: CASSLVGEGNEKLFF.

This clonotype was seen a few times. A read error may be the cause here, since a much bigger clone is one base away. The chain recombines TRBV10-3 with TRBJ1-5; D call uncertain. The germline V gene encodes CDR1 ENHRY and CDR2 SYGVKD. CDR3 length: 13 amino acids. V was trimmed by 4 bases and J by 0 bases, leaving 4 bases between them. The CDR3: CAISVDSNQPQHF. CDR3 coding DNA: TGTGCCATCAGTGTGGATAGCAATCAGCCCCAGCATTTT.

In this sample, this clonotype turned up a few times. The gene calls are TRBV12-3 or TRBV12-4 and TRBJ2-7; maybe TRBD1 (6 bases). The V gene lost 10 bases and the J gene lost 2 bases, with 15 bases spanning the gap. The CDR3 runs 13 residues. The CDR3 spells CATAPGATYEQYF. DNA for the CDR3: TGTGCCACCGCCCCAGGGGCTACCTACGAGCAGTACTTC.

This clonotype was seen a handful of times. The chain recombines TRBV4-2 with TRBJ2-4; D gene ambiguous. Germline CDR1 is LGHNA and CDR2 is YNFKEQ. V lost 0 bases, J lost 6 bases, and 9 bases lay in between. The CDR3 loop spans 14 amino acids. This chain's CDR3 is CASSQEGGTNIQYF. Here the CDR3 DNA reads TGTGCCAGCAGCCAAGAGGGCGGCACAAACATTCAGTACTTC.

This clonotype showed up many times. The J gene is TRBJ2-7, the V gene TRBV12-3 or TRBV12-4; 11 bases fit TRBD2. This CDR3 has 15 residues. V was pared by 6 bases and J by 3 bases, with 7 bases of the junction left unmatched. CDR3 coding DNA: TGTGCCAGCAGCCATGCGACTAGCGGGAACTACGAGCAGTACTTC. It codes for CASSHATSGNYEQYF.

This sequence joins TRBV6-5 and TRBJ2-3, with 9 bases aligning to TRBD2. Looked up from germline, CDR1 is MNHEY and CDR2 is SVGAGI. The CDR3 totals 18 residues. Losses at the gene ends were 2 bases for V and 2 bases for J; bases not matched to a gene: 11. The CDR3 region is CASSYKGSGRRHTDTQYF. The CDR3 nucleotides are TGTGCCAGCAGTTACAAGGGTAGCGGGAGAAGACACACAGATACGCAGTATTTT.

The chain links TRBV4-3 to TRBJ2-2; D is uncertain. The CDR3 spans 14 residues. Germline CDR1 is LGHNA and CDR2 is YSLEER. The germline V and J ends were trimmed by 0 bases and 0 bases, with 2 bases remaining between them. In DNA form, the CDR3 reads TGCGCCAGCAGCCAAGACACGAACACCGGGGAGCTGTTTTTT. It is translated as CASSQDTNTGELFF.

This clonotype was observed a few times. The chain is built from TRBV20-1 and TRBJ2-7; TRBD1 matches at 7 bases. Germline V gives CDR1 DFQATT, CDR2 SNEGSKA (reference sequence). The CDR3 totals 18 residues. The junction had 17 bases not matched to a gene; V was cut back by 0 bases and J by 3 bases. CDR3 in DNA: TGCAGTGCTAGAGATTTGGCCCCCAACAGGGGAGCCTACTACGAGCAGTACTTC. As protein: CSARDLAPNRGAYYEQYF.

The chain links TRBV9 to TRBJ2-7; tentatively, D is TRBD1 or TRBD2 (6 bases each). V lost 0 bases and J lost 5, with 15 bases in between. CDR1 and CDR2 from the germline V gene are SGDLS and YYNGEE. The CDR3 is 15 amino acids. CDR3 nucleotides: TGTGCCAGCAGCGTAGAAGGGGGACTGGGACACGAGCAGTACTTC. Translating it yields CASSVEGGLGHEQYF.

In the case of this clonotype: Compared with germline, one end of the junction differs, possibly owing to a read error. The chain carries TRBV25-1 and TRBJ2-2; the match to TRBD1 covers 9 bases. The CDR3 runs 17 residues. Germline CDR1 MGHDK, CDR2 SYGVNS. The CDR3 is CASSESFPGQGAGELLF. The CDR3 DNA sequence: TGTGCCAGCAGTGAATCATTCCCGGGACAGGGAGCCGGGGAGCTGCTTTTT.

The V gene is TRBV12-3 or TRBV12-4, the J gene TRBJ2-5, with TRBD2 identical over 8 bases. V shed 10 bases and J 5 bases; nucleotides not matched to a gene: 9. The CDR3 covers 13 residues. CDR3 DNA sequence: TGTGCCACCCGACCCGGGGGGGCTGAGACCCAGTACTTC. This codes for CATRPGGAETQYF.

This clonotype appeared a few times. The V and J genes are TRBV20-1 and TRBJ2-1; D perhaps matches TRBD2 (5 bases). CDR1 and CDR2 from the germline V gene are DFQATT and SNEGSKA (reference sequence). The CDR3 extends over 14 amino acids. Trimming shortened V by 7 bases and J by 5 bases, and 18 bases separated the two germline ends. CDR3 nucleotide sequence: TGCAGTGTCCCCTCGGGAAGTAGTCACAATGAGCAGTTCTTC. It codes for CSVPSGSSHNEQFF.